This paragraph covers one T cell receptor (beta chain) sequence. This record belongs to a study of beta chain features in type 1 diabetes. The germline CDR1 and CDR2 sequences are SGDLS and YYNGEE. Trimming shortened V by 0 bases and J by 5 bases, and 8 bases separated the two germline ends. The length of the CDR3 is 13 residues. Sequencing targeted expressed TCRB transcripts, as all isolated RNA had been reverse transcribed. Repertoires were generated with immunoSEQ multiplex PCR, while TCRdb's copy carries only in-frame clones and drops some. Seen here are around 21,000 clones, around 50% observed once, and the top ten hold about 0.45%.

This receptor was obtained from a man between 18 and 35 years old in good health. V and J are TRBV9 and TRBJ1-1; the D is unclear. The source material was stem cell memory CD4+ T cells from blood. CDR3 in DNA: TGTGCCAGCAGCGTAGTGGTAGATACTGAAGCTTTCTTT. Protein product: CASSVVVDTEAFF.